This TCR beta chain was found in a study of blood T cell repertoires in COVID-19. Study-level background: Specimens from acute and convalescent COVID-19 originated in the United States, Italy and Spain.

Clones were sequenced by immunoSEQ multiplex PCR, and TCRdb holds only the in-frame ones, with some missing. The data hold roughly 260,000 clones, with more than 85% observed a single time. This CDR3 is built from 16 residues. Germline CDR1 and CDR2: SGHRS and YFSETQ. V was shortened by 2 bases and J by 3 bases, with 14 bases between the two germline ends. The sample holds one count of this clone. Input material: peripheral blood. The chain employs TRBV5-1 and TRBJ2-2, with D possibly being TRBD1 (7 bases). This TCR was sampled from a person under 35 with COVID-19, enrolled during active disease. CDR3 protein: CASSFPTGEDTGELFF. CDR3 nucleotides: TGCGCCAGCAGCTTCCCCACAGGGGAGGACACCGGGGAGCTGTTTTTT.